The entry below describes one T cell receptor (beta chain). V shed 1 base and J shed 1 base, with 16 bases lying between them. CDR3 length equals 17 residues. Germline assignment: CDR1 KGHSH and CDR2 LQKENI. The record originates from a study of radiation and T cells in renal cell carcinoma. The table came from immunoSEQ multiplex PCR; TCRdb's copy has only in-frame clones and leaves some out. In the table there are some 25,000 clones, 58% of which are singletons. The treatment is: treatment-naive control, cytoreductive nephrectomy. The V and J genes are TRBV18 and TRBJ1-2; D ambiguous. The source material was tumor tissue, sampled from a patient whose treatment was nephrectomy without radiotherapy. This receptor was obtained from a man aged 40-50 years with renal cell carcinoma. The DNA of the CDR3 is TGTGCCAGCTCACCACGGACGGAGTTAAGACGTAACTATGGCTACACCTTC. This translates into CASSPRTELRRNYGYTF.